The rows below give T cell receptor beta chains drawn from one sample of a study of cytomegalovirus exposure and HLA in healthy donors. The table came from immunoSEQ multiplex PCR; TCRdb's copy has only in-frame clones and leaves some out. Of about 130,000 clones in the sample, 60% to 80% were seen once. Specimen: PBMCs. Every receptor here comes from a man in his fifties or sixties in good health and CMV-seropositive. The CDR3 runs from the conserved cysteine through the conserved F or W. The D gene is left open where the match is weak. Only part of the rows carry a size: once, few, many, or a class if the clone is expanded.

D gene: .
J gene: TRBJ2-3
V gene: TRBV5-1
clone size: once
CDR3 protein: CASSLAAGVMMTDTQYF
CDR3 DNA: TGCGCCAGCAGCTTGGCGGCAGGGGTAATGATGACAGATACGCAGTATTTT

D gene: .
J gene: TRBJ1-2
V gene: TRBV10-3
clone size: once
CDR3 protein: CAISDWDSGYGYTF
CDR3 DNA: TGTGCCATCAGTGACTGGGACTCTGGGTATGGCTACACCTTC

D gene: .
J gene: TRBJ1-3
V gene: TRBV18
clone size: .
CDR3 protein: CASSLTGASGNTIYF
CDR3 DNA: TGTGCCAGCTCACTCACAGGCGCATCTGGAAACACCATATATTTT

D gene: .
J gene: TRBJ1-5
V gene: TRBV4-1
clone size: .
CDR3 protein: CASGTDVTGAQHF
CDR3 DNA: TGCGCCAGCGGCACGGACGTCACAGGAGCCCAGCATTTT

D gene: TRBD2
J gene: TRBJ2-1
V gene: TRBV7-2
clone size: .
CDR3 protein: CASSLELAGYNEQFF
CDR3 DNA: TGTGCCAGCAGCTTAGAACTAGCGGGCTACAATGAGCAGTTCTTC

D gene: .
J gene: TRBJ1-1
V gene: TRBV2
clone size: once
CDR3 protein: CASSDSGAATEAFF
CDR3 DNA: TGCGCCAGCAGTGACTCAGGGGCGGCCACTGAAGCTTTCTTT

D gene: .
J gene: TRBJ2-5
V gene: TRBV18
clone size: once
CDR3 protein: CASSLGLKETQYF
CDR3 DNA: TGTGCCAGCTCACTGGGACTGAAAGAGACCCAGTACTTC

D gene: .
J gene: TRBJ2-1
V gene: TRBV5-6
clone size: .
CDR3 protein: CASSFGARGGLVNEQFF
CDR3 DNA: TGTGCCAGCAGCTTTGGGGCTAGGGGGGGGCTCGTCAATGAGCAGTTCTTC

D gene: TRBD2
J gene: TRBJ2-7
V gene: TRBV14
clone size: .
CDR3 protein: CASSQERAGGLGEQYF
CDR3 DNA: TGTGCCAGCAGCCAAGAAAGAGCGGGAGGCCTCGGAGAGCAGTACTTC

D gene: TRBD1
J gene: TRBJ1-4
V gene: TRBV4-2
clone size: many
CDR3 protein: CASSQDNTGVEKLFF
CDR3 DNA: TGTGCCAGCAGCCAAGATAATACAGGGGTTGAAAAACTGTTTTTT

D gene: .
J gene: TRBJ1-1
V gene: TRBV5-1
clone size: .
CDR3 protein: CASSFRIQGNTEAFF
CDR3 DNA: TGCGCCAGCAGCTTCAGAATACAGGGGAACACTGAAGCTTTCTTT

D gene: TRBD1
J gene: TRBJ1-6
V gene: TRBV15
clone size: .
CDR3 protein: CATSRDRGQRSPLHF
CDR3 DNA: TGTGCCACCAGTAGGGACAGGGGGCAACGTTCACCCCTCCACTTT

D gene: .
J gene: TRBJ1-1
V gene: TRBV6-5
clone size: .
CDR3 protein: CASSYSINRYNTEAFF
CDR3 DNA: TGTGCCAGCAGTTACTCGATAAACAGGTACAACACTGAAGCTTTCTTT

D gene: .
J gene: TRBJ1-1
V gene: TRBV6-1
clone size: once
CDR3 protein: CASTSGRAGQTEAFF
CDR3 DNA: TGTGCCAGCACCTCCGGTAGGGCAGGGCAAACTGAAGCTTTCTTT

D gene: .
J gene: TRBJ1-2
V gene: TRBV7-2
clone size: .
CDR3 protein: CASSPRTADGYTF
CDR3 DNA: TGTGCCAGCAGCCCTCGGACAGCTGATGGCTACACCTTC

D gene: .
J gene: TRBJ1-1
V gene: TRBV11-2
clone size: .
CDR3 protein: CASSPPGVNTEAFF
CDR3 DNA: TGTGCCAGCAGCCCTCCCGGGGTGAACACTGAAGCTTTCTTT

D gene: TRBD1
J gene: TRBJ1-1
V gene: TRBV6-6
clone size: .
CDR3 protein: CASSLQGENTEAFF
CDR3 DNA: TGTGCCAGCAGTTTACAGGGGGAGAACACTGAAGCTTTCTTT

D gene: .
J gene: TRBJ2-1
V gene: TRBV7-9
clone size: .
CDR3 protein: CASSLVSGLSYNEQFF
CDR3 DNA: TGTGCCAGCAGCTTAGTTAGCGGACTATCCTACAATGAGCAGTTCTTC

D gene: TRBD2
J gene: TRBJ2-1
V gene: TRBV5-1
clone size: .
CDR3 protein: CASSLGAGGYNEQFF
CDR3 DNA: TGCGCCAGCAGCTTGGGGGCGGGGGGGTACAATGAGCAGTTCTTC

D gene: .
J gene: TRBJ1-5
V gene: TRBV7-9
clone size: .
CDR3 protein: CASSPPGRSNQPQHF
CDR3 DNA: TGTGCCAGCAGCCCCCCTGGGAGAAGCAATCAGCCCCAGCATTTT

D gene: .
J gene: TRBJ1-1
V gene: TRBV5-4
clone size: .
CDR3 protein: CASSLLTDEAFF
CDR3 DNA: TGTGCCAGCAGCTTACTGACAGATGAAGCTTTCTTT

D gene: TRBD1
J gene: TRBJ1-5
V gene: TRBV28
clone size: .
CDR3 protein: CASSLGRGNQPQHF
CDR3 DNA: TGTGCCAGCAGTTTAGGCAGGGGGAATCAGCCCCAGCATTTT

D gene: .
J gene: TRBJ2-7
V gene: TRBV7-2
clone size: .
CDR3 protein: CASSPSPAGRGEQYF
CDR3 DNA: TGTGCCAGCAGCCCCTCGCCGGCAGGCCGGGGTGAGCAGTACTTC

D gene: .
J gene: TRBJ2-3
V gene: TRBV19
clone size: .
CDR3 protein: CATKPGVSTDTQYF
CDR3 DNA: TGTGCCACCAAGCCAGGGGTGAGCACAGATACGCAGTATTTT

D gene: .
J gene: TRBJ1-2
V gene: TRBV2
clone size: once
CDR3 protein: CASNARSGGRWYGYTF
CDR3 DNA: TGTGCCAGCAATGCGAGGAGCGGGGGTCGGTGGTATGGCTACACCTTC

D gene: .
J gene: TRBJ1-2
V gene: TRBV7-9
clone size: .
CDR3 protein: CASSLPGANYGYTF
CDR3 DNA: TGTGCCAGCAGCCTTCCCGGAGCGAACTATGGCTACACCTTC

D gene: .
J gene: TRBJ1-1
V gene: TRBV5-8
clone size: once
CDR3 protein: CASSFSPGQGTTEAFF
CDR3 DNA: TGTGCCAGCAGCTTCAGCCCTGGGCAGGGGACCACTGAAGCTTTCTTT

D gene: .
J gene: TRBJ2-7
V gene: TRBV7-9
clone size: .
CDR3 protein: CASSIGTAPYEQYF
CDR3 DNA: TGTGCCAGCAGCATCGGGACTGCCCCCTACGAGCAGTACTTC

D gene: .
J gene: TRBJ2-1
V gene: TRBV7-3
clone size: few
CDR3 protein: CASSYEDRGPNEQFF
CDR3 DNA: TGTGCCAGCAGCTATGAGGATCGCGGGCCCAATGAGCAGTTCTTC

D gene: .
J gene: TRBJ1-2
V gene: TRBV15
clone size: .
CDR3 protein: CATSRDGSYGYTF
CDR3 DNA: TGTGCCACCAGCAGAGATGGGAGCTATGGCTACACCTTC

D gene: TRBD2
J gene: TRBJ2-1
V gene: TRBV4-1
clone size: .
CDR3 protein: CASSQEGGRVDNEQFF
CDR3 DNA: TGCGCCAGCAGCCAAGAAGGCGGGAGGGTGGATAATGAGCAGTTCTTC

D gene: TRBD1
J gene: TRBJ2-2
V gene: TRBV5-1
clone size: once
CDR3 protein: CASSSAGQGSGELFF
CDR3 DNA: TGCGCCAGCAGCTCGGCTGGACAGGGATCCGGGGAGCTGTTTTTT

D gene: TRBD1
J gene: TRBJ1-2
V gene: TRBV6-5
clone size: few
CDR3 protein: CASSSTTGNYGYTF
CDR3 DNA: TGTGCCAGCAGTTCAACGACAGGGAACTATGGCTACACCTTC

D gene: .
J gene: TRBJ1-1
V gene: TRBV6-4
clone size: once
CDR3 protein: CASSASATGDTEAFF
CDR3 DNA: TGTGCCAGCAGTGCATCTGCCACGGGGGACACTGAAGCTTTCTTT

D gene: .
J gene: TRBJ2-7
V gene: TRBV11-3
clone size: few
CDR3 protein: CASSQQGGPYEQYF
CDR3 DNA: TGTGCCAGCAGCCAACAGGGGGGGCCCTACGAGCAGTACTTC

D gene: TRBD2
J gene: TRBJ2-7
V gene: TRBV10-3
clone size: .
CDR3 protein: CAISESGTSGTTYEQYF
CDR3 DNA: TGTGCCATCAGTGAGTCCGGGACTAGCGGGACCACCTACGAGCAGTACTTC

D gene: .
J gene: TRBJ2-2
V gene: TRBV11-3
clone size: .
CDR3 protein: CASSLSRGGTGELFF
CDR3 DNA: TGTGCCAGCAGCTTATCCCGGGGTGGCACCGGGGAGCTGTTTTTT

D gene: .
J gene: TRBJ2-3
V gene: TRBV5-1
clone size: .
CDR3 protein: CASSISDSSTDTQYF
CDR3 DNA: TGCGCCAGCAGCATTAGCGACTCGAGCACAGATACGCAGTATTTT

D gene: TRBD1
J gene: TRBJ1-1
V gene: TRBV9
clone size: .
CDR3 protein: CASSPGQGRQEAFF
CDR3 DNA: TGTGCCAGCAGCCCCGGACAGGGTAGACAAGAAGCTTTCTTT

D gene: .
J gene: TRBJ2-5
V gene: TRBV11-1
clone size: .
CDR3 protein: CASSLYETQYF
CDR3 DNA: TGTGCCAGCAGCCTATACGAGACCCAGTACTTC

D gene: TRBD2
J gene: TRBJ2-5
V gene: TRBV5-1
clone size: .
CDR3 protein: CASSSRDYGETQYF
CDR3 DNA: TGCGCCAGCAGCTCCCGGGACTACGGAGAGACCCAGTACTTC

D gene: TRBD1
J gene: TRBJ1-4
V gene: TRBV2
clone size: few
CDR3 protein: CASSPGQLFMNEKLFF
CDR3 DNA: TGTGCCAGCAGTCCGGGACAGCTTTTTATGAATGAAAAACTGTTTTTT